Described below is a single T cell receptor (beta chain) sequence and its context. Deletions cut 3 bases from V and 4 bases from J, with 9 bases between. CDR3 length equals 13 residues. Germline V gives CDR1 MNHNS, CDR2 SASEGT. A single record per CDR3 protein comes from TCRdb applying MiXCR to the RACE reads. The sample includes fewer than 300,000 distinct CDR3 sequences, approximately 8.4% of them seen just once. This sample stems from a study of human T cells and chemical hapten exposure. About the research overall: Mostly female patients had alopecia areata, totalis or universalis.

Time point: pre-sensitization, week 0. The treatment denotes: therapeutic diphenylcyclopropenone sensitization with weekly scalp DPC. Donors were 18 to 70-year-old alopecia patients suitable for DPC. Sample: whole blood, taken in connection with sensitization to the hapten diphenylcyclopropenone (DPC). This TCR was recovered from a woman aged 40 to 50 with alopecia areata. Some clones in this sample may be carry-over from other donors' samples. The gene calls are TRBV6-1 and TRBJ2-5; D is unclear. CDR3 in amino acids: CASSDSLAETQYF. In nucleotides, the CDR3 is TGTGCCAGCAGTGACAGTTTGGCAGAGACCCAGTACTTC.